Here is one T cell receptor (beta chain) with its context. The data stem from a study of CD8+ T cells in alopecia areata. Reverse transcribed after extraction, RNA yielded cDNA as the sequencing template. Repertoires were generated with immunoSEQ multiplex PCR, while TCRdb's copy carries only in-frame clones and drops some. The sample records 60,000 to 85,000 clones, approximately 70% being singletons. This CDR3 is 15 amino acids long. Trimming removed 0 bases from V and 5 bases from J, with 13 bases in between. Germline V gene lookup returns CDR1 MNHEY and CDR2 SVGAGI. This sample's treatment: oral pan-JAK inhibitor, 5-10 mg twice daily.

Source: CD8+ T cells sorted from blood, taken at week 24, from a patient treated with tofacitinib. This rearrangement joins TRBV6-5 to TRBJ1-1, with a weak D call TRBD1 (5 bases). This clonotype originated in a human donor with alopecia areata. Here the CDR3 reads CASSYSIEGTTEAFF. The CDR3 DNA is TGTGCCAGCAGTTACTCGATTGAGGGGACGACTGAAGCTTTCTTT.